This passage covers 5 T cell receptor beta chains from one sample sequenced in a study of pediatric ulcerative colitis. Here immunoSEQ multiplex PCR was the method, and the copy in TCRdb shows in-frame clones only, minus some. The table records 15,000 to 20,000 clones, nearly 80% of them present only once. The rectum was sampled with one to two pinch biopsies at colonoscopy. Input material: gut tissue. These TCRs come from a boy aged 5 to 17 who was a control in a study of pediatric ulcerative colitis.

The V call is TRBV30, the J call TRBJ2-3, with D possibly being TRBD1 or TRBD2 (5 bases each). This CDR3 has 14 residues. Deletions cut 3 bases from V and 0 bases from J, with 10 bases between. Looked up from germline, CDR1 is GTSNPN and CDR2 is SVGIG (reference sequence). This CDR3 reads CAWSRDASTDTQYF. The CDR3 DNA is TGTGCCTGGAGCCGGGACGCTAGCACAGATACGCAGTATTTT.

The rearrangement joins TRBV6-1 to TRBJ2-2; 11 bases align to TRBD1. CDR3 size: 15 residues. Trimming took 5 bases from V and 5 from J; bases not matched to a gene: 4. The germline CDR1 and CDR2 sequences are MNHNS and SASEGT. CDR3 in amino acids: CASSLGTGGTGELFF. DNA for the CDR3: TGTGCCAGCAGTCTTGGGACAGGGGGAACCGGGGAGCTGTTTTTT.

V usage is TRBV6-1 and J usage is TRBJ1-4; a possible D gene is TRBD1 (5 bases). The CDR3 is 14 amino acids. The V gene's germline CDR1 is MNHNS and CDR2 SASEGT. V lost 2 bases and J lost 8, with 12 bases in between. The CDR3 DNA reads as TGTGCCAGCAGTGAATGGGGCTTGGGGGAAAAACTGTTTTTT. Amino acids: CASSEWGLGEKLFF.

The chain couples TRBV7-8 to TRBJ2-1; no clear D gene. Germline CDR1 SGHVS, CDR2 FQNEAQ. CDR3 length: 16 residues. V lost 2 bases to trimming and J lost 8 bases, with 19 bases between them. CDR3 nucleotide sequence: TGTGCCAGCAGCTTACCTTCCTCGTTAAGTTTCCATGAGCAGTTCTTC. Its translation is CASSLPSSLSFHEQFF.

The J gene is TRBJ2-1, the V gene TRBV10-2; TRBD1 agrees at 9 bases. The CDR3 is 17 residues long. With 8 bases clipped from V and 4 bases from J, the junction kept 15 bases outside the gene matches. In germline, CDR1 is WSHSY, CDR2 SAAADI. The CDR3 region has the DNA TGCGCCAGCCGGGGGGAAGAAACAGGGGGCCCTTACAATGAGCAGTTCTTC. Its translation is CASRGEETGGPYNEQFF.